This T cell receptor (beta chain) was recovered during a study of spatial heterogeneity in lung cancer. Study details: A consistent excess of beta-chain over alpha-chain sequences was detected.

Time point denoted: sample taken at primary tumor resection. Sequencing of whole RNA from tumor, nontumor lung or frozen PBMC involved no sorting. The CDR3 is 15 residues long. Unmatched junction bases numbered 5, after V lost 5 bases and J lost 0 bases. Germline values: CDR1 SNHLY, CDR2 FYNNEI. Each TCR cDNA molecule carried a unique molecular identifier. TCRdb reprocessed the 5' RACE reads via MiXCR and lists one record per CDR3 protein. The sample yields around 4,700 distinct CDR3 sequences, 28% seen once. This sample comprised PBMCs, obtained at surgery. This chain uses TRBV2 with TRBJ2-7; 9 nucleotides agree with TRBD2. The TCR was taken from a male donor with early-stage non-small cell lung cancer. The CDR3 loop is CASSRTSVNSYEQYF. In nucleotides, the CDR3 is TGTGCCAGCAGTAGGACTAGCGTCAACTCCTACGAGCAGTACTTC.